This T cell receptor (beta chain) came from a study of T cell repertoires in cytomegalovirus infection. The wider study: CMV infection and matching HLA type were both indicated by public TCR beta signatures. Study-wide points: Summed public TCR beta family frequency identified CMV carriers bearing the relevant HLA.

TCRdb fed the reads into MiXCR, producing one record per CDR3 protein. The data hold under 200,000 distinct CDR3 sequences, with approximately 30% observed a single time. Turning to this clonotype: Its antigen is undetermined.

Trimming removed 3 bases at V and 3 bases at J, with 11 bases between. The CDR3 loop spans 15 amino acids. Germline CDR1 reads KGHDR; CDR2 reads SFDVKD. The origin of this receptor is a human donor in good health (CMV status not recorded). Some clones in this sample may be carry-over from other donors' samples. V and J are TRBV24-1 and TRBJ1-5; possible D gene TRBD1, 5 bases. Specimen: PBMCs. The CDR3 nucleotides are TGTGCCACCAGTGATCGGGACCGGTACAATCAGCCCCAGCATTTT. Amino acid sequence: CATSDRDRYNQPQHF.